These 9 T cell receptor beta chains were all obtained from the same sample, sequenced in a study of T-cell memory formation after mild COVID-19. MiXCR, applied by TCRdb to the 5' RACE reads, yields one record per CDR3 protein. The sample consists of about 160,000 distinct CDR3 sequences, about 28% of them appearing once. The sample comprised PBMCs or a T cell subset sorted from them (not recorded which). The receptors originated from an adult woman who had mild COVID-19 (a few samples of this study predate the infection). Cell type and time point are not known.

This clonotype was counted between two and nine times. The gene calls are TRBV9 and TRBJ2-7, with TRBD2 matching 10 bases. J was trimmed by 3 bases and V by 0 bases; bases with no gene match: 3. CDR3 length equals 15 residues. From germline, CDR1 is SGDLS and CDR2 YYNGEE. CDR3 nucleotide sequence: TGTGCCAGCAGCGTAGGGGGGACTAGCGACTACGAGCAGTACTTC. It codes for CASSVGGTSDYEQYF.

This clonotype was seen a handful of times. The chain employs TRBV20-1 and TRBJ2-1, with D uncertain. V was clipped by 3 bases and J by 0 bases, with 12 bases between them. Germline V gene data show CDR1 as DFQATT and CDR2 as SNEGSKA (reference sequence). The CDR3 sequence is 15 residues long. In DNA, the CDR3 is TGCAGTGCTAGCAATGTGGGAAGCTCCTACAATGAGCAGTTCTTC. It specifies CSASNVGSSYNEQFF.

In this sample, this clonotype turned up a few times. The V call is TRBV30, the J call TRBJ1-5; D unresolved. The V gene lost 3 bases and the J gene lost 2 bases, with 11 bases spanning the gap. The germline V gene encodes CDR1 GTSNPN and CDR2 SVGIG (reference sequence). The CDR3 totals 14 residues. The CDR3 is CAWSGDAGNQPQHF. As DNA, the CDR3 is TGTGCCTGGAGCGGGGATGCGGGCAATCAGCCCCAGCATTTT.

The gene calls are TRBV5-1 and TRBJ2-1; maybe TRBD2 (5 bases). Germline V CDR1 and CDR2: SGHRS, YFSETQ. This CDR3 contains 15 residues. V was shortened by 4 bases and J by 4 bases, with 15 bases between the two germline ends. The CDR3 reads CASSLSGRRYNEQFF. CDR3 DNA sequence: TGCGCCAGCAGCCTGTCTGGGAGAAGGTACAATGAGCAGTTCTTC.

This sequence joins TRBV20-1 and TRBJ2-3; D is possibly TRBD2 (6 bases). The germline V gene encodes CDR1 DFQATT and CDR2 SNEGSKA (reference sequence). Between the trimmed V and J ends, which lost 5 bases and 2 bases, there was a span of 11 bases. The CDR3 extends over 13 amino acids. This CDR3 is CSADPGLTDTQYF. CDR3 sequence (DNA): TGCAGTGCTGATCCGGGACTCACAGATACGCAGTATTTT.

The CDR3 region is CAISEGDTQYF. The CDR3 coding sequence is TGTGCCATCAGTGAAGGAGATACGCAGTATTTT. This chain joins TRBV10-3 and TRBJ2-3; D uncertain. Trimming left V 3 bases short and J 5 bases short, with 3 bases between. This CDR3 is built from 11 residues. In germline, CDR1 is ENHRY, CDR2 SYGVKD.

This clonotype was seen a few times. The CDR3 sequence is CATSDPDSPLEAWETQYF. CDR3 sequence (DNA): TGTGCCACCAGTGATCCGGACAGCCCGTTGGAGGCATGGGAGACCCAGTACTTC. The rearrangement links TRBV24-1 to TRBJ2-5, with D possibly matching TRBD1 (6 bases). The V end was cut by 3 bases, the J end by 5 bases, with 24 bases between. The germline CDR1 and CDR2 sequences are KGHDR and SFDVKD. CDR3 length: 18 amino acids.

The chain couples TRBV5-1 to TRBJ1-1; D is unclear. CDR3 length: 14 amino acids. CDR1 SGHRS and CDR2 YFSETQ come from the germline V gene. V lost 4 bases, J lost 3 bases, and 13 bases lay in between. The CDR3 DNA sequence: TGCGCCAGCAGCCTTGGTCCGAGGGACACTGAAGCTTTCTTT. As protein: CASSLGPRDTEAFF.

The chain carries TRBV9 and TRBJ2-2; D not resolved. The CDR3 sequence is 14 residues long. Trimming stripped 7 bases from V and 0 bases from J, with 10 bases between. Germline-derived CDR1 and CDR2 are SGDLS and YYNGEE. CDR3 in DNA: TGTGCCAGCCGGTGGGGAACGAACACCGGGGAGCTGTTTTTT. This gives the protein CASRWGTNTGELFF. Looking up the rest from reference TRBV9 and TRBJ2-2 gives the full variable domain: DSGVTQTPKHLITATGQRVTLRCSPRSGDLSVYWYQQSLDQGLQFLIQYYNGEERAKGNILERFSAQQFPDLHSELNLSSLELGDSALYFCASRWGTNTGELFFGEGSRLTVL.